This T cell receptor beta chain is drawn from a study of blood T cell repertoires in COVID-19. At the level of the study: The United States, Italy and Spain were the sources of the acute and convalescent COVID-19 samples.

V was cut by 8 bases and J by 3 bases, with 15 bases left in between. Germline V CDR1 and CDR2: LGHDT, YNNKEL (reference sequence). This CDR3 is 14 amino acids long. Per the original data handling: Quantification of nucleated cells was approximated via reference gene primer amplification. Sequencing was performed with immunoSEQ multiplex PCR; in TCRdb, only in-frame clones are kept and a portion is missing. V and J calls and clone size follow that table, whereas D and trimming were derived from the DNA. The table lists approximately 200,000 clones, roughly 88% of them singletons. The V call is TRBV3-1 (or the pseudogene TRBV3-2), the J call TRBJ2-3; a weak D match, TRBD2 (5 bases). Sequencing was carried out using peripheral blood. The sequence was obtained from a woman in her thirties with acute or convalescent COVID-19. CDR3 protein: CASRDIRRTDTQYF. CDR3 bases: TGTGCCAGCCGAGACATAAGGAGGACAGATACGCAGTATTTT.